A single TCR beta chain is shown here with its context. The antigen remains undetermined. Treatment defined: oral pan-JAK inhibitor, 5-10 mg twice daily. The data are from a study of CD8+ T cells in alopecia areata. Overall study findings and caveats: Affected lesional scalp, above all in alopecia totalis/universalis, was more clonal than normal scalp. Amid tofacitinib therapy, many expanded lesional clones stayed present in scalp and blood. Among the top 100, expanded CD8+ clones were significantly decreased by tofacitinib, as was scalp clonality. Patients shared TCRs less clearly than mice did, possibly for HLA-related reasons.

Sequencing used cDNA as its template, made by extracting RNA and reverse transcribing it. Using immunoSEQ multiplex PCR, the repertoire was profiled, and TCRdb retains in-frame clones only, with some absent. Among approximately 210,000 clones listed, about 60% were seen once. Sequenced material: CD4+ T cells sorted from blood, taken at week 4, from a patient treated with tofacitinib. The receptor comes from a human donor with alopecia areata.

CDR3 sequence reads: CASARYGEQFF. The DNA of the CDR3 is TGTGCTTCGGCCCGGTACGGTGAGCAGTTCTTC. The chain joins TRBV28 to TRBJ2-1; D unresolved. The germline V gene has CDR1 MDHEN and CDR2 SYDVKM. The CDR3 is made up of 11 amino acids.